The entry below gives a single T cell receptor (beta chain) sequence along with its context. The data were obtained in a study of blood T cell repertoires in COVID-19. Sequencing used immunoSEQ multiplex PCR; TCRdb keeps in-frame clones, though not all of them. The sample holds approximately 250,000 clones, about nine tenths seen once. Germline loops: CDR1 SGDLS, CDR2 YYNGEE. V lost 4 bases, J lost 1 base, and 6 bases lay in between. This CDR3 region has 13 residues. The gene calls are TRBV9 and TRBJ2-1; D uncertain. The sample was peripheral blood. The source is a man aged 40-55 years with active or convalescent COVID-19. CDR3 protein: CASSPRSYNEQFF. DNA of the CDR3: TGTGCCAGCAGCCCCCGGTCCTACAATGAGCAGTTCTTC.